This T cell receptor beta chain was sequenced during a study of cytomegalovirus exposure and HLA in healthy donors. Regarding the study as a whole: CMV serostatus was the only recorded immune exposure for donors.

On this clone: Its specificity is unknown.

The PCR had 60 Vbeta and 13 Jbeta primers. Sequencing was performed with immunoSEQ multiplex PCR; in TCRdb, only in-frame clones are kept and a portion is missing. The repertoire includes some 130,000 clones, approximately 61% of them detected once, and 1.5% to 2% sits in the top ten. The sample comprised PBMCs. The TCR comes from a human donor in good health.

The CDR3 DNA is TGTGCCAGCAGCCGAGGGACTAGCGGGTACAATGAGCAGTTCTTC. This encodes CASSRGTSGYNEQFF. The J gene is TRBJ2-1, the V gene TRBV14; TRBD2 matches at 12 bases. The trim removed 4 bases at V and 4 bases at J, leaving 2 bases unmatched. Germline V gene lookup returns CDR1 SGHDN and CDR2 FVKESK. The CDR3 is 15 amino acids.